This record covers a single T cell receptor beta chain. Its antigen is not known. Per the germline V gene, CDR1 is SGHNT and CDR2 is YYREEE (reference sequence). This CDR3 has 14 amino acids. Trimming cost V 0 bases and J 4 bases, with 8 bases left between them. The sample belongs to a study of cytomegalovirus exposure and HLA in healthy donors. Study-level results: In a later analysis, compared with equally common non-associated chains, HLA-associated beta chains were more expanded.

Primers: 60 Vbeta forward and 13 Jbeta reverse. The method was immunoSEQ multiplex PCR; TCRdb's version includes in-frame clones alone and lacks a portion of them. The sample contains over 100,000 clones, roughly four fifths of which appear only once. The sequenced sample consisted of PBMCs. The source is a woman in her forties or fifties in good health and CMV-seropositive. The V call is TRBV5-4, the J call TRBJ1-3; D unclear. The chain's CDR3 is CASSLAERGNTIYF. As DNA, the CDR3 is TGTGCCAGCAGCTTGGCGGAGCGGGGAAACACCATATATTTT.